This is a list of T cell receptor beta chains from one sample in a study of memory CD4+ T cells and cytomegalovirus serostatus. Assay: immunoSEQ multiplex PCR; the TCRdb copy retains only in-frame clones and omits some. Seen here are under 55,000 clones, over 70% observed once, and the top ten hold 2%. Sequenced: memory CD4+ T cells from blood. These receptors were collected from an adult in good health and CMV-seropositive. CDR3s include the opening cysteine and the closing phenylalanine or tryptophan. The order of the fields is CDR3 DNA, CDR3 protein, D gene, J gene, clone size, V gene. D genes are given only for firm matches. Rows give clone size only sometimes, using once, few, many, or a class for an expanded clone.

TGTGCCAGCAGCCGCGGGCCTGCAACTAATGAAAAACTGTTTTTT	CASSRGPATNEKLFF	-	TRBJ1-4	-	TRBV6-6
TGCGCCAGCAGCTTGATGGTGGGAGCAGGAGCTTACAATGAGCAGTTCTTC	CASSLMVGAGAYNEQFF	-	TRBJ2-1	once	TRBV5-1
TGTGCCAGCAGTTACTCGAGAGGGGCGGGAGGCTACACCTTC	CASSYSRGAGGYTF	-	TRBJ1-2	-	TRBV6-5
TGTGCCTGGAGCCCAGGGGGGAATCAGCCCCAGCATTTT	CAWSPGGNQPQHF	TRBD1	TRBJ1-5	-	TRBV30
TGCGCCAGCAGCTTGGGTCCCCGGGACAGAGACTACGAGCAGTACTTC	CASSLGPRDRDYEQYF	TRBD1	TRBJ2-7	-	TRBV5-1
TGTGCCAGCAGTCCTCGGCACGGATCACCCCTCCACTTT	CASSPRHGSPLHF	-	TRBJ1-6	few	TRBV27
TGTGCCAGCAGCCGGGGGACAGGGCGGATCTATGGCTACACCTTC	CASSRGTGRIYGYTF	TRBD1	TRBJ1-2	-	TRBV7-2
TGTGCCAGTAGTCAGCTTCGGGCAGATACGCAGTATTTT	CASSQLRADTQYF	-	TRBJ2-3	-	TRBV19
TGTGCCAGCTCGGTTTTCGAGCATGGAGGGAAAAACTATGGCTACACCTTC	CASSVFEHGGKNYGYTF	-	TRBJ1-2	-	TRBV18
TGTGCCAGTAGCATAGACGGGAGATGGGGCGAGACCCAGTACTTC	CASSIDGRWGETQYF	-	TRBJ2-5	-	TRBV19
TGTGCCAGCAGCTTAGCGGGAGTCTCTGGGGCCAACGTCCTGACTTTC	CASSLAGVSGANVLTF	-	TRBJ2-6	-	TRBV7-9
TGTGCCAGCACCCCTTACCAGGCAGGTGGCTACACCTTC	CASTPYQAGGYTF	-	TRBJ1-2	-	TRBV6-1
TGTGCCAGCAGTTTAAAGGGAGGGGGCCCAGAGGCTTTCTTT	CASSLKGGGPEAFF	TRBD1	TRBJ1-1	-	TRBV28
TGTGCCAGTACCCCACAATGGACAGGGCCGAACACTGAAGCTTTCTTT	CASTPQWTGPNTEAFF	TRBD1	TRBJ1-1	-	TRBV19
TGTGCCAGCAGCCCCGGACGGATCTATGGCTACACCTTC	CASSPGRIYGYTF	-	TRBJ1-2	-	TRBV11-2
TGCGCCAGCAGCTCCGACAGGGGCCACGAGCAGTACTTC	CASSSDRGHEQYF	TRBD1	TRBJ2-7	-	TRBV5-1
TGTGCCAGCAGCTTAGATCTCGGGGTCAATCAGCCCCAGCATTTT	CASSLDLGVNQPQHF	-	TRBJ1-5	-	TRBV11-2
TGTGCCAGCAGTGAACAGGGGATTATTAGCAATCAGCCCCAGCATTTT	CASSEQGIISNQPQHF	-	TRBJ1-5	-	TRBV2
TGTGCCAGCAGCCTATTTCGACAGGGAGGAACAGATACGCAGTATTTT	CASSLFRQGGTDTQYF	-	TRBJ2-3	-	TRBV4-2
TGTGCCAGCTCACCACTCCCTCCGGGACGGAACACCGGGGAGCTGTTTTTT	CASSPLPPGRNTGELFF	-	TRBJ2-2	-	TRBV18
TGTGCCAGCAGCTCCGCAGGGGGAAGAGGGTCTGAAAAACTGTTTTTT	CASSSAGGRGSEKLFF	TRBD1	TRBJ1-4	-	TRBV7-9
TGCGCCAGCACCGGGACTAGCGTAGGCACAGATACGCAGTATTTT	CASTGTSVGTDTQYF	TRBD2	TRBJ2-3	once	TRBV10-2
TGTGCCAGCAGCTTTAGCGGGAGACTGGGTGAGCAGTTCTTC	CASSFSGRLGEQFF	TRBD2	TRBJ2-1	-	TRBV11-2
TGTGCCTGGAGTGTACTAGGGGGACTCTCTGGAAACACCATATATTTT	CAWSVLGGLSGNTIYF	-	TRBJ1-3	-	TRBV30
TGTGCCAGCAGCTTACGGATCGGGAACACTGAAGCTTTCTTT	CASSLRIGNTEAFF	-	TRBJ1-1	-	TRBV5-4
TGTGCCAGCAGCCCGGACAGTTACTATGGCTACACCTTC	CASSPDSYYGYTF	-	TRBJ1-2	-	TRBV11-2
TGTGCCAGCAGTCCCGGGACAGTCTGGGGCGAGCAGTACTTC	CASSPGTVWGEQYF	TRBD1	TRBJ2-7	-	TRBV6-5
TGTGCCAGTAGTACTACAGGGGAGGTTTTCAATCAGCCCCAGCATTTT	CASSTTGEVFNQPQHF	TRBD1	TRBJ1-5	once	TRBV19
TGTGCCAGCAGCTTAACGGGACAGGGTGGAAACACCGGGGAGCTGTTTTTT	CASSLTGQGGNTGELFF	TRBD1	TRBJ2-2	-	TRBV7-3
TGTGCCAGCAGTGGGGGGACTAGCGGGAGTTATTCCGTCCTGACTTTC	CASSGGTSGSYSVLTF	TRBD2	TRBJ2-6	-	TRBV2
TGTGCCACCCCCCTAGGACAGGGGATTTCTAACTATGGCTACACCTTC	CATPLGQGISNYGYTF	TRBD1	TRBJ1-2	-	TRBV2
TGTGCCAGTAGTATAGGAACCGAGGGCGATACGCAGTATTTT	CASSIGTEGDTQYF	-	TRBJ2-3	once	TRBV19
TGTGCCAGCAGGGGGAGGGCCCTCTACGAGCAGTACTTC	CASRGRALYEQYF	TRBD2	TRBJ2-7	-	TRBV27
TGTGCCAGCAGCTTGGCGGGGGGAGGGGAGACCCAGTACTTC	CASSLAGGGETQYF	TRBD2	TRBJ2-5	-	TRBV7-6
TGTGCCAGCAGTGTACTAGCGGGAGGTCGCGAGCAGTACTTC	CASSVLAGGREQYF	TRBD2	TRBJ2-7	-	TRBV27
TGTGCCAGCAGCGGAGCAGGGTTTCCTAACTATGGCTACACCTTC	CASSGAGFPNYGYTF	-	TRBJ1-2	-	TRBV5-5
TGTGCCAGCAGCTTAGGAGGGGCGCGAGAGACCCAGTACTTC	CASSLGGARETQYF	-	TRBJ2-5	-	TRBV11-2
TGTGCCAGCAGCCGGACAAAGAACACTGAAGCTTTCTTT	CASSRTKNTEAFF	-	TRBJ1-1	-	TRBV6-4
TGTGCCAGCAGCTTGGCAGGGGCTAACTATGGCTACACCTTC	CASSLAGANYGYTF	-	TRBJ1-2	-	TRBV5-6
TGTGCCAGCAGCAGAAGACTAGCGGGGCCCACCTACAATGAGCAGTTCTTC	CASSRRLAGPTYNEQFF	TRBD2	TRBJ2-1	-	TRBV11-2
TGTGCCAGCTCACCCGACGGGACTCCCCCCGGGCAGTACTTC	CASSPDGTPPGQYF	-	TRBJ2-7	-	TRBV18
TGTGCCAGCAGCTTGGGCAGGGAAGGTGAAGCTTTCTTT	CASSLGREGEAFF	-	TRBJ1-1	-	TRBV7-8
TGTGCCAGTACCCCTAGAAAAGTTATGAACACTGAAGCTTTCTTT	CASTPRKVMNTEAFF	-	TRBJ1-1	once	TRBV19
TGTGCCAGTAGTATCGAGGTTGACTATGGCTACACCTTC	CASSIEVDYGYTF	-	TRBJ1-2	-	TRBV19
TGCGCCAGCAGCTTAACAGGGGGCAGTTCGAGCAATCAGCCCCAGCATTTT	CASSLTGGSSSNQPQHF	TRBD1	TRBJ1-5	-	TRBV5-1
TGTGCCAGCATCTCCCGTGGAAACACCATATATTTT	CASISRGNTIYF	-	TRBJ1-3	-	TRBV28
TGTGCCAGTAGCCAAACTAGCGGGAGGACCTACAATGAGCAGTTCTTC	CASSQTSGRTYNEQFF	TRBD2	TRBJ2-1	-	TRBV19
TGTGCCAGCAGTACCCAAGGACAGGGAAACATTCAGTACTTC	CASSTQGQGNIQYF	TRBD1	TRBJ2-4	-	TRBV27
TGTGCCAGCGGGACAGGGGGAACAGAGACCCAGTACTTC	CASGTGGTETQYF	TRBD1	TRBJ2-5	-	TRBV6-1
TGTGCCAGCAGTGCGGGGGATCGCACTGAAGCTTTCTTT	CASSAGDRTEAFF	-	TRBJ1-1	-	TRBV2
TGCAGCGTCGTCGAATGGACTAGGCAGTACTTC	CSVVEWTRQYF	TRBD2	TRBJ2-5	once	TRBV29-1
TGTGCCTCCACCCGGGACTCGGATAGATGGCAGTACTTC	CASTRDSDRWQYF	-	TRBJ2-7	-	TRBV2
TGTGCCAGCTTCGACAGATCGCAAGAGACCCAGTACTTC	CASFDRSQETQYF	-	TRBJ2-5	-	TRBV5-4
TGTGCCAGCAGCCCAGGGGCAGGAACCCACAATGAGCAGTTCTTC	CASSPGAGTHNEQFF	-	TRBJ2-1	once	TRBV11-2
TGCGCCAGCAGCCACTCACGGACTAGCGGGAGCAATGAGCAGTTCTTC	CASSHSRTSGSNEQFF	TRBD2	TRBJ2-1	-	TRBV5-1
TGTGCCAGCAGCTTAGGTGGGGGGAGAAGGGCACTGAATAACTATGGCTACACCTTC	CASSLGGGRRALNNYGYTF	-	TRBJ1-2	-	TRBV13